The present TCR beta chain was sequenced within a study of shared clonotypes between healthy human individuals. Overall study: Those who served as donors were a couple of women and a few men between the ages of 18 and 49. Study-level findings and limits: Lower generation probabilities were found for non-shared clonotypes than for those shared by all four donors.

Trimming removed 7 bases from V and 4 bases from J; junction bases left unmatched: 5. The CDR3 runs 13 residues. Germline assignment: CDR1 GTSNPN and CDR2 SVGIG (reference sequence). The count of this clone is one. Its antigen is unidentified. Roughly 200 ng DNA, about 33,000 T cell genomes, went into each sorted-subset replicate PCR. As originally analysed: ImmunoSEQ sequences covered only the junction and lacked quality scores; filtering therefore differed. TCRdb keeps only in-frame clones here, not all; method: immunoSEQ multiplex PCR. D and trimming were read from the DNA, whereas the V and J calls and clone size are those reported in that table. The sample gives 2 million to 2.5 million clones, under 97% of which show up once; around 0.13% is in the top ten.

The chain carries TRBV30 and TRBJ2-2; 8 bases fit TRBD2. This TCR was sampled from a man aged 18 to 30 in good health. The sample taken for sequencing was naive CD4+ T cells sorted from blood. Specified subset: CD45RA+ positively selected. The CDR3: CAYSREGTGELFF. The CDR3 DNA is TGTGCCTATTCCCGGGAGGGCACCGGGGAGCTGTTTTTT.